This TCR beta chain was retrieved from a study of metastatic and nonmetastatic thyroid tumors (TCRdb year 2020). Regarding the study in general: For patients with malignant and with benign thyroid disease, the researchers compared repertoires between peripheral blood samples and tumor or nodule tissue samples.

Concerning this clone itself: Its antigen is still unknown. A single base separates this from a much larger clone, so it may be a read error.

Library preparation employed PCR. This sample was sequenced with an Illumina HiSeq 4000. High-throughput sequencing was used to profile the TCR beta-chain CDR3 region of each patient. The source study handled its data this way. The researchers built a classifier to tell apart papillary thyroid cancer patients with distant metastasis, based on CDR3 differences among clinicopathological groups. Repertoire diversity was assessed with the Shannon index, and tumor-blood repertoire similarity with the Morisita-Horn index. The public reads were reanalyzed by TCRdb: fastp trimming at Q25, MiXCR alignment, in-frame beta chains only. These V and J calls rely on TCRdb rather than the paper's analysis. The sample includes some 29,000 clones, with 7% to 8% observed a single time. The ten most abundant clones make up about 39% of the sample. The junction carries 21 bases between V and J, which are trimmed by 11 bases and 1 base respectively. Counted from cysteine to phenylalanine, this CDR3 has 16 amino acids. This entry keeps only the CDR3 DNA: 48 bases, framed from base 1. CDR1 MNHNS and CDR2 SASEGT are derived from the germline V gene.

Before undergoing thyroid surgery, none of the patients had been given any kind of treatment. Patient clinical samples collected from about 2011 to 2018 were retrospectively analysed using T-cell receptor beta sequencing. Results the study describes overall, beyond this receptor: TCR beta diversity was reported as significantly higher in malignant tumors than in benign nodules, in both blood and tumor samples.

The receptor comes from a female donor with papillary thyroid cancer or a benign thyroid nodule (not recorded which). Some clones in this sample may be carry-over from other donors' samples. The rearranged chain carries TRBV6-1 and TRBJ2-4; the D gene is perhaps TRBD1, on 6 matching bases. The material sequenced was blood. The nucleotides are TGTGCCTGCAAACGCGCAGGGGTTGCGGCCAAAAACATTCAGTACTTC. Its translation reads: CACKRAGVAAKNIQYF.